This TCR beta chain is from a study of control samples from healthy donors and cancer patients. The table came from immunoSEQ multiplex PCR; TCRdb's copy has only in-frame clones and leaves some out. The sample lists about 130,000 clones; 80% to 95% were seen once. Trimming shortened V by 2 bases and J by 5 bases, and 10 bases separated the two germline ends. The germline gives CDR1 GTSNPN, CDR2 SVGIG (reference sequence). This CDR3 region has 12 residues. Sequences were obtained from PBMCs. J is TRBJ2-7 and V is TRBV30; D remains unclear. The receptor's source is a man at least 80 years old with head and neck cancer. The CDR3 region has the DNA TGTGCCTGGAGTCTGGGGATGGACGAGCAGTACTTC. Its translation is CAWSLGMDEQYF. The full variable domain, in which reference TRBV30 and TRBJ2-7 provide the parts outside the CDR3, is SQTIHQWPATLVQPVGSPLSLECTVEGTSNPNLYWYRQAAGRGLQLLFYSVGIGQISSEVPQNLSASRPQDRQFILSSKKLLLSDSGFYLCAWSLGMDEQYFGPGTRLTVT.